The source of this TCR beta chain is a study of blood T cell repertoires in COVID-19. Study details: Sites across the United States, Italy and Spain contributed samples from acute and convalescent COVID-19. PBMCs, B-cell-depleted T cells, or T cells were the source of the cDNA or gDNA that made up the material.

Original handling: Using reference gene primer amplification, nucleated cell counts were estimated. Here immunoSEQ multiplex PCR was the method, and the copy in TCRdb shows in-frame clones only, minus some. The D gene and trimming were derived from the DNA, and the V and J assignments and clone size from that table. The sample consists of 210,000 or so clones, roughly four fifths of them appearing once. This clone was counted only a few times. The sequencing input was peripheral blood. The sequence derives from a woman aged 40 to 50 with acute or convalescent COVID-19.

This CDR3 reads CASSSGGSGRWRRAGELFF. In nucleotides, the CDR3 is TGTGCCAGCTCCTCGGGGGGTAGCGGGAGATGGAGAAGGGCCGGGGAGCTGTTTTTT. The gene calls are TRBV11-2 and TRBJ2-2; TRBD2 aligns across 9 bases. Germline V lookup: CDR1 SGHAT, CDR2 FQNNGV. CDR3 length: 19 amino acids. The J segment lost 6 bases and the V segment lost 8 bases, leaving 22 bases of the junction unmatched. Drawing the rest from reference TRBV11-2 and TRBJ2-2, the complete variable domain is EAGVAQSPRYKIIEKRQSVAFWCNPISGHATLYWYQQILGQGPKLLIQFQNNGVVDDSQLPKDRFSAERLKGVDSTLKIQPAKLEDSAVYLCASSSGGSGRWRRAGELFFGEGSRLTVL.